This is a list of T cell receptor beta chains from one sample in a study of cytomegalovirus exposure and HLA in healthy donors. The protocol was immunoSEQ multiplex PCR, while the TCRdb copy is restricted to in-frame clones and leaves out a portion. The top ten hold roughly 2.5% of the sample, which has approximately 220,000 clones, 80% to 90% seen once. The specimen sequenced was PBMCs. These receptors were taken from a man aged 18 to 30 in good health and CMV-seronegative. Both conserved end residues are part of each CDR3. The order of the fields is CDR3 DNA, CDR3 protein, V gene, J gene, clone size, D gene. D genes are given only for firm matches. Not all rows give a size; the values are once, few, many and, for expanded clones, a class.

TGCACCAGCAGCCAAAGCCCTTTCCTGGGACAGGGGGAACTATATAGCAATCAGCCCCAGCATTTT	CTSSQSPFLGQGELYSNQPQHF	TRBV1	TRBJ1-5	NA	NA
TGTGCCAGCAGCACACACAGGGGAGGAAGCGAAAAACTGTTTTTT	CASSTHRGGSEKLFF	TRBV7-2	TRBJ1-4	NA	TRBD1
TGTGCCAGCAGCCAAGATCGCGACACACCACCCCTCCACTTT	CASSQDRDTPPLHF	TRBV4-2	TRBJ1-6	once	NA
TGCAGCGTTGATGGCGGGGACTACAATGAGCAGTTCTTC	CSVDGGDYNEQFF	TRBV29-1	TRBJ2-1	NA	NA
TGTGCCAGCAGCTGGGGGTCAGGGGGCAATCAGCCCCAGCATTTT	CASSWGSGGNQPQHF	TRBV7-9	TRBJ1-5	few	NA
TGTGCCAGCAGCCCCGGACAGCCCGGGGAGCTGTTTTTT	CASSPGQPGELFF	TRBV11-2	TRBJ2-2	NA	NA
TGCGCCAGCAGCCCTATTAAGTGGGCTTTCTTT	CASSPIKWAFF	TRBV4-1	TRBJ1-1	NA	NA
TGTGCCAGCAGCTCCATCGGGGGGGGCCTTAATGAGCAGTTCTTC	CASSSIGGGLNEQFF	TRBV7-2	TRBJ2-1	NA	TRBD2
TGTGCCAGCAGCTCAACAACAGGGAACTATGGCTACACCTTC	CASSSTTGNYGYTF	TRBV7-2	TRBJ1-2	NA	NA
TGTGCCAGCTCACCACAGGGGTACGGCTACACCTTC	CASSPQGYGYTF	TRBV18	TRBJ1-2	few	NA
TGTGCCAGCTCCGCCCAAAGCCAGCGGGAGGGCCGGGGCTACGAGCAGTACTTC	CASSAQSQREGRGYEQYF	TRBV5-6	TRBJ2-7	NA	TRBD2
TGTGCCAGCAGTTACTCGACATCTAATGAAAAACTGTTTTTT	CASSYSTSNEKLFF	TRBV6-5	TRBJ1-4	NA	NA
TGTGCCAGCATTCGGGACAATGAGCAGTTCTTC	CASIRDNEQFF	TRBV21-1	TRBJ2-1	NA	NA
TGTGCCAGCAGTGAAGAGACAGGGTGGAGGGAGCAGTACTTC	CASSEETGWREQYF	TRBV6-1	TRBJ2-7	NA	TRBD1
TGTGCCAGCTCATTAAGACAGGAGCAGACCCAGTACTTC	CASSLRQEQTQYF	TRBV18	TRBJ2-5	NA	NA
TGCGCCAGCAGCGGGGCGGAGAGCTCCTACAATGAGCAGTTCTTC	CASSGAESSYNEQFF	TRBV5-1	TRBJ2-1	NA	NA
TGTGCCAGCAGTGAAGAGACAGGCACCTACAATGAGCAGTTCTTC	CASSEETGTYNEQFF	TRBV2	TRBJ2-1	NA	NA
TGTGCCAGCAGTTCTCCAGGGATGGGGCAGTTCTTC	CASSSPGMGQFF	TRBV28	TRBJ2-1	NA	NA
TGTGCCAGCAGCTTAGACCCCCCGGTTACGCAGTATTTT	CASSLDPPVTQYF	TRBV7-2	TRBJ2-3	NA	NA
TGCGCCAGCAGCCAAGGGGGGGTTTATGGCTACACCTTC	CASSQGGVYGYTF	TRBV4-3	TRBJ1-2	NA	NA
TGTGCCAGCAGTTTTCCACACGGGGGGCGGAACACCGGGGAGCTGTTTTTT	CASSFPHGGRNTGELFF	TRBV27	TRBJ2-2	NA	NA
TGTGCCAGCAGCTTTAGCGGGAGTACAGATACGCAGTATTTT	CASSFSGSTDTQYF	TRBV7-3	TRBJ2-3	NA	TRBD2
TGTGCCAGCAGCCAAGAACGCGGATATAGCAATCAGCCCCAGCATTTT	CASSQERGYSNQPQHF	TRBV4-2	TRBJ1-5	NA	NA
TGTGCCATCAGTGAGTCCTTGGCGGGGGGGCGAGGTATCCAAAGCACAGATACGCAGTATTTT	CAISESLAGGRGIQSTDTQYF	TRBV10-3	TRBJ2-3	NA	TRBD2
TGTGCTAGTGGAACGGGACTAGCGGGAGTCGTCAACGAGCAGTACTTC	CASGTGLAGVVNEQYF	TRBV12-5	TRBJ2-7	NA	TRBD2
TGTGCCAGCAGGACACAGGGGGCAAGTACGCAGTATTTT	CASRTQGASTQYF	TRBV6-5	TRBJ2-3	NA	TRBD1
TGCGCCAGCAGCCATACTCGGTCACAGGGGGTTTCACCCCTCCACTTT	CASSHTRSQGVSPLHF	TRBV4-3	TRBJ1-6	NA	TRBD1
TGTGCCACCAGCGGATACAGGGGGCCTAATCAGCCCCAGCATTTT	CATSGYRGPNQPQHF	TRBV15	TRBJ1-5	NA	TRBD1
TGCGCCAGCAGCCAAGATGACACCTGGGCTCAGCCCCAGCATTTT	CASSQDDTWAQPQHF	TRBV4-1	TRBJ1-5	few	NA
TGTGCCAGCAGCCCCCCGTCGATGGGGAGCTCCTACAATGAGCAGTTCTTC	CASSPPSMGSSYNEQFF	TRBV7-3	TRBJ2-1	once	NA